The 13 T cell receptor beta chains below were found in one sample sequenced in a study of identical twins (dated by TCRdb to 2015 to 2016). The receptor library was made with 5' RACE. Sequencing took place on an Illumina HiSeq 2000. TCRdb took the public reads, trimmed them with fastp at Q25, ran MiXCR for clone calling and kept in-frame beta chains. Rows merge per CDR3 protein into single entries with the most common DNA and genes. Here the sample has approximately 890,000 distinct CDR3 sequences; 10% to 15% occur a single time. In total, the top ten clones hold 1.5% to 2% of the sample. This sample was also put to use in a study of yellow fever vaccine responses in identical twins.

The sequencing input was PBMCs. Every receptor here comes from a woman between 18 and 29 years old in good health.

V gene TRBV7-9 combines with J gene TRBJ2-3; D gene uncertain. V was shortened by 3 bases and J by 6 bases, with 10 bases between the two germline ends. Germline assignment: CDR1 SEHNR and CDR2 FQNEAQ (reference sequence). CDR3 size: 13 residues. CDR3 sequence: CASSFEMGDTQYF. CDR3 bases: TGTGCCAGCAGCTTTGAGATGGGGGATACGCAGTATTTT.

This clonotype was picked up many times. The rearrangement uses TRBV12-3 or TRBV12-4 and TRBJ2-1, with 9 bases that match TRBD2. The CDR3 length is 13 residues. Unmatched junction bases numbered 10, after V lost 6 bases and J lost 13 bases. CDR3 region: CASSSVAGGYQFF. The CDR3 DNA sequence: TGTGCCAGCAGCTCTGTGGCGGGGGGGTATCAGTTCTTC.

This clonotype was seen only a few times. This chain joins TRBV12-3 or TRBV12-4 and TRBJ2-7; 9 nucleotides agree with TRBD1. The junction had 7 bases not matched to a gene; V was cut back by 8 bases and J by 2 bases. The CDR3 is made up of 14 amino acids. The CDR3 is CASRSGQGPYEQYF. For the CDR3, the DNA is TGTGCCAGCCGATCGGGACAGGGTCCCTACGAGCAGTACTTC.

The genes are TRBV27 and TRBJ1-3; D gene ambiguous. The germline V and J ends were trimmed by 11 bases and 4 bases, with 15 bases remaining between them. CDR1 and CDR2 (germline): MNHEY, SMNVEV (reference sequence). This CDR3 is built from 13 residues. This CDR3 is CASREVAGNTIYF. The CDR3 DNA reads TGTGCCTCTAGGGAGGTCGCAGGAAACACCATATATTTT.

The chain is built from TRBV2 and TRBJ2-3; no clear D. The ends were cut back, 1 base at V and 2 bases at J, with 10 bases in the middle. The CDR3 sequence is 15 residues long. Per germline, CDR1 SNHLY and CDR2 FYNNEI. CDR3 sequence: CASSEETYYTDTQYF. The CDR3 nucleotides are TGTGCCAGCAGTGAAGAGACTTACTACACAGATACGCAGTATTTT.

This clonotype was counted between two and nine times. The rearrangement joins TRBV20-1 to TRBJ1-4; 9 nucleotides line up with TRBD1. Germline CDR1 and CDR2: DFQATT and SNEGSKA (reference sequence). The J segment lost 0 bases and the V segment lost 1 base, leaving 3 bases of the junction unmatched. The CDR3 length is 16 residues. The CDR3: CSARGDRVATNEKLFF. The CDR3 region has the DNA TGCAGTGCTAGAGGGGACAGGGTCGCAACTAATGAAAAACTGTTTTTT.

The V gene is TRBV19, the J gene TRBJ2-7; D might be TRBD1 (6 bases). Germline V gene lookup returns CDR1 LNHDA and CDR2 SQIVND (reference sequence). The length of the CDR3 is 15 residues. V was clipped by 5 bases and J by 2 bases, with 16 bases between them. The CDR3 spells CASSSRTAFPYEQYF. The DNA of the CDR3 is TGTGCCAGTAGTTCCCGGACAGCTTTTCCCTACGAGCAGTACTTC.

The V call is TRBV20-1, the J call TRBJ2-3; 7 bases match TRBD2. After removal of 6 bases from V and 2 bases from J, the junction contained 14 bases not matched to a gene. This CDR3 spans 16 amino acids. Germline V CDR1 and CDR2: DFQATT, SNEGSKA (reference sequence). CDR3 nucleotide sequence: TGCAGTGCGCGACTAGCTGGGCCCTCCTACACAGATACGCAGTATTTT. This sequence encodes CSARLAGPSYTDTQYF.

In this sample, this clonotype turned up many times. This chain links TRBV3-1 with TRBJ1-3; D gene unclear. The germline V and J ends were trimmed by 0 bases and 0 bases, with 12 bases remaining between them. The CDR3 totals 17 residues. Germline-derived CDR1 and CDR2 are LGHDT and YNNKEL (reference sequence). The CDR3 region is CASSQEYLVTSGNTIYF. Written as DNA, the CDR3 is TGTGCCAGCAGCCAAGAATATCTGGTTACCTCTGGAAACACCATATATTTT. Full variable domain (rest looked up from reference TRBV3-1 and TRBJ1-3): DTAVSQTPKYLVTQMGNDKSIKCEQNLGHDTMYWYKQDSKKFLKIMFSYNNKELIINETVPNRFSPKSPDKAHLNLHINSLELGDSAVYFCASSQEYLVTSGNTIYFGEGSWLTVV.

V and J are TRBV7-8 and TRBJ2-7; TRBD1 might be the D (6 bases). The CDR3 is made up of 16 amino acids. Trimming cost V 2 bases and J 6 bases, with 20 bases left between them. Germline V CDR1 and CDR2: SGHVS, FQNEAQ. The DNA for the CDR3 is TGTGCCAGCAGCTTACGGGACACCGGTTTGGTGGGCGAGCAGTACTTC. This encodes CASSLRDTGLVGEQYF.

This clonotype was seen only a few times. V usage is TRBV11-2 and J usage is TRBJ2-5; TRBD1 agrees at 8 bases. The CDR3 spans 15 residues. Germline V CDR1 and CDR2: SGHAT, FQNNGV. Losses at the gene ends were 3 bases for V and 2 bases for J; bases not matched to a gene: 5. The CDR3 loop is CASSLPWDRQETQYF. The CDR3 DNA sequence: TGTGCCAGCAGCTTGCCTTGGGACAGGCAAGAGACCCAGTACTTC.

This clonotype was detected many times. This chain uses TRBV5-1 with TRBJ1-2; D perhaps matches TRBD1 (6 bases). Looked up from germline, CDR1 is SGHRS and CDR2 is YFSETQ. V was trimmed by 0 bases and J by 2 bases, leaving 17 bases between them. The CDR3 sequence is 17 residues long. CDR3: CASSLGDRDISNYGYTF. The CDR3 DNA reads as TGCGCCAGCAGCTTGGGCGACCGGGACATTTCGAACTATGGCTACACCTTC.

The genes are TRBV6-4 and TRBJ2-1, with 10 bases lining up with TRBD2. The V gene end was trimmed by 3 bases and the J gene end by 4 bases; junction bases not matched to a gene: 3. Germline lookup yields CDR1 MRHNA and CDR2 SNTAGT. CDR3 length: 15 residues. This CDR3 reads CASSDNSGGYNEQFF. The CDR3, as DNA: TGTGCCAGCAGTGATAATAGCGGGGGGTACAATGAGCAGTTCTTC.